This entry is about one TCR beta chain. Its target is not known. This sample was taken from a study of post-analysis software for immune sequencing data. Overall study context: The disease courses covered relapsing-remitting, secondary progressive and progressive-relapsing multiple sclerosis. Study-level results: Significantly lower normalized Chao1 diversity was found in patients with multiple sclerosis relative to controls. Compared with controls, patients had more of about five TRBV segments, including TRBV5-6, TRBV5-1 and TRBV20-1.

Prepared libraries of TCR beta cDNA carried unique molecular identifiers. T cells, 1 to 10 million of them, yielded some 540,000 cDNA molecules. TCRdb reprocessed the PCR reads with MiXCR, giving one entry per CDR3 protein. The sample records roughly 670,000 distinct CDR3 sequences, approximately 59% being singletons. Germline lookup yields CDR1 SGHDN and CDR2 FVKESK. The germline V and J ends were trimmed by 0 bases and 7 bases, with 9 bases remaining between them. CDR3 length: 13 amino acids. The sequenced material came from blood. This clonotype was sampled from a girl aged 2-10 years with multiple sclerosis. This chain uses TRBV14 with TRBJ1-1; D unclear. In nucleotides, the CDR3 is TGTGCCAGCAGCCAAGAGGCAGCGGATGAAGCTTTCTTT. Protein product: CASSQEAADEAFF. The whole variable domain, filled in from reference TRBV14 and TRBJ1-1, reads EAGVTQFPSHSVIEKGQTVTLRCDPISGHDNLYWYRRVMGKEIKFLLHFVKESKQDESGMPNNRFLAERTGGTYSTLKVQPAELEDSGVYFCASSQEAADEAFFGQGTRLTVV.